Listed below are T cell receptor beta chains from one sample, sequenced in a study of cytotoxic CD8 clonotypes in ibrutinib-treated CLL. The data were produced by immunoSEQ multiplex PCR, yet TCRdb's version contains in-frame clones alone and is incomplete. The data show roughly 110,000 clones, 58% seen once. The material was PBMCs, obtained after 24 months of ibrutinib treatment. Receptors were obtained from a human donor with chronic lymphocytic leukemia. CDR3s include the opening cysteine and the closing phenylalanine or tryptophan. Fields, in order: J gene, V gene, clone size, D gene, CDR3 DNA, CDR3 protein. D genes are given only for firm matches. A clone size is listed for some rows: how often the clone was seen (once, few, many), or a class if it is expanded.

TRBJ2-4 | TRBV4-1 | few | TRBD2 | TGCGCCAGCAGCCAAGATGTAGCGGGGACCCCACGGATTCAGTACTTC | CASSQDVAGTPRIQYF
TRBJ1-2 | TRBV4-3 | . | . | TGCGCCAGCAGCCAAGAGGGGAACTATGGCTACACCTTC | CASSQEGNYGYTF
TRBJ1-4 | TRBV6-5 | . | . | TGTGCCAGCAGGCCTGAGGGAGGAACTAATGAAAAACTGTTTTTT | CASRPEGGTNEKLFF
TRBJ1-6 | TRBV2 | . | . | TGTGCCAGCACTACCGGGAACTCACCCCTCCACTTT | CASTTGNSPLHF
TRBJ1-5 | TRBV2 | . | . | TGTGCCAGCAGGGGGGACAGCAATCAGCCCCAGCATTTT | CASRGDSNQPQHF
TRBJ2-1 | TRBV7-2 | . | . | TGTGCCAGCACCGAGAATAGTGAGCAGTTCTTC | CASTENSEQFF
TRBJ2-5 | TRBV29-1 | . | . | TGCAGCGTTGAATTAGGGAGAGGGGGACAAGAGACCCAGTACTTC | CSVELGRGGQETQYF
TRBJ2-1 | TRBV11-3 | . | . | TGTGCCAGCAGCACGGGAAATTACAATGAGCAGTTCTTC | CASSTGNYNEQFF
TRBJ2-3 | TRBV9 | . | TRBD2 | TGTGCCAGCAGCGTAGTACCCGCTGGCGGGGGGTTAGGGGATACGCAGTATTTT | CASSVVPAGGGLGDTQYF
TRBJ2-7 | TRBV28 | . | TRBD1 | TGTGCCAGCAGTTCCGGGACAGGGAGGTACGAGCAGTACTTC | CASSSGTGRYEQYF
TRBJ1-1 | TRBV7-8 | once | . | TGTGCCAGCAGCTTAAAACAGAACTCTGAAGCTTTCTTT | CASSLKQNSEAFF
TRBJ1-3 | TRBV6-5 | . | TRBD1 | TGTGCCAGCAAACAGGGGTCCTCTGGAAACACCATATATTTT | CASKQGSSGNTIYF
TRBJ2-7 | TRBV7-2 | . | . | TGTGCCAGCAGCCCTCGGACGGAGAGCTCCTACGAGCAGTACTTC | CASSPRTESSYEQYF
TRBJ2-7 | TRBV10-3 | . | . | TGTGCCATCAATGACAGGTCGAGCTCCTACGAGCAGTACTTC | CAINDRSSSYEQYF
TRBJ2-5 | TRBV18 | . | TRBD2 | TGTGCCAGCTCACCGGGGGGGAAAGAGACCCAGTACTTC | CASSPGGKETQYF
TRBJ1-5 | TRBV10-3 | . | . | TGTGCCATCAGTGAATCCGGGAACAATCAGCCCCAGCATTTT | CAISESGNNQPQHF
TRBJ1-6 | TRBV2 | . | . | TGTGCCAGCACAGGGAGAGATAATTCACCCCTCCACTTT | CASTGRDNSPLHF
TRBJ2-1 | TRBV7-3 | few | . | TGTGCCAGCAGCTCCGCCCCCCGGGCAGGCTATGAGCAGTTCTTC | CASSSAPRAGYEQFF
TRBJ2-5 | TRBV5-4 | . | . | TGTGCCAGCAGCTTGGATAGCTCGGCTAGCCAAGAGACCCAGTACTTC | CASSLDSSASQETQYF
TRBJ2-2 | TRBV2 | few | . | TGTGCCAGCATTACGACAGGAGGAACGCTGTTTTTT | CASITTGGTLFF
TRBJ1-2 | TRBV18 | few | TRBD1 | TGTGCCAGCTCAGAGGGGGCATTTGGCTACACCTTC | CASSEGAFGYTF
TRBJ1-2 | TRBV6-1 | . | . | TGTGCCAGCAGTGAAACCAGGGGAGATGGCTACACCTTC | CASSETRGDGYTF
TRBJ1-6 | TRBV28 | . | . | TGTGCCAGCAGTGTGGGAAGCTCCTATAATTCACCCCTCCACTTT | CASSVGSSYNSPLHF
TRBJ2-1 | TRBV9 | few | . | TGTGCCAGCAGCGTAGTTGGGGGTTCGAATGAGCAGTTCTTC | CASSVVGGSNEQFF
TRBJ2-4 | TRBV29-1 | . | TRBD1 | TGCAGCGCCTTGACAGGGGTTGAGACCAAAAACATTCAGTACTTC | CSALTGVETKNIQYF
TRBJ2-2 | TRBV5-6 | . | . | TGTGCCAGCAGCTTGCCAGGGGTTGAAGCCGGGGAGCTGTTTTTT | CASSLPGVEAGELFF
TRBJ1-1 | TRBV25-1 | . | TRBD1 | TGTGCCAGCACCAGACAGGGGACTGAAGCTTTCTTT | CASTRQGTEAFF
TRBJ2-2 | TRBV11-2 | . | . | TGTGCCAGCAGCATTACCGGGGAGCTGTTTTTT | CASSITGELFF
TRBJ1-2 | TRBV4-1 | . | . | TGCGCCAGCAGCCAATGGGTGCAGCGCCATGGCTACACCTTC | CASSQWVQRHGYTF
TRBJ2-3 | TRBV6-5 | few | TRBD1 | TGTGCCAGCAGTTGGGGACAGGGAATTATGGATACGCAGTATTTT | CASSWGQGIMDTQYF
TRBJ1-1 | TRBV30 | . | TRBD1 | TGTGCCTGGAGTGGACAGGGGAACACTGAAGCTTTCTTT | CAWSGQGNTEAFF
TRBJ2-3 | TRBV30 | . | . | TGTGCCTGGAGTGTACTCCTACCAAGCACAGATACGCAGTATTTT | CAWSVLLPSTDTQYF
TRBJ2-5 | TRBV15 | . | . | TGTGCCACCAGCACCCTAACGGGGCCTAAAGAGACCCAGTACTTC | CATSTLTGPKETQYF
TRBJ2-3 | TRBV10-1 | . | TRBD1 | TGCGCCAGCAGTGATAGCCCAGGGACAGGGTATACCGATACGCAGTATTTT | CASSDSPGTGYTDTQYF
TRBJ1-2 | TRBV6-5 | . | . | TGTGCCAGCACCCCCACTTTGGGGAGCTATGGCTACACCTTC | CASTPTLGSYGYTF
TRBJ1-2 | TRBV2 | . | TRBD1 | TGTGCCAGCAGATGGGACAGGGGGCAGGATGGCTACACCTTC | CASRWDRGQDGYTF
TRBJ2-6 | TRBV6-5 | . | . | TGTGCCAGCAGCTCAGGGACCGGGGCCAACGTCCTGACTTTC | CASSSGTGANVLTF
TRBJ2-3 | TRBV30 | few | TRBD1 | TGTGCCTGGAGTGTTTTTCGAGGGGGCGCCTACACAGATACGCAGTATTTT | CAWSVFRGGAYTDTQYF
TRBJ1-1 | TRBV28 | . | TRBD1 | TGTGCCAGCAGTCGGGACAGAGTGAACACTGAAGCTTTCTTT | CASSRDRVNTEAFF
TRBJ2-5 | TRBV7-2 | . | . | TGTGCCAGCAGCTTACTCCTACAAGAGACCCAGTACTTC | CASSLLLQETQYF
TRBJ1-3 | TRBV30 | . | TRBD1 | TGTGCCTGGAGTGTAACGGGACAGAACTCTGGAAACACCATATATTTT | CAWSVTGQNSGNTIYF
TRBJ2-6 | TRBV6-5 | . | . | TGTGCCAGCAGCCCTCCCCATTCTGGGGCCAACGTCCTGACTTTC | CASSPPHSGANVLTF
TRBJ2-1 | TRBV28 | . | . | TGTGCCAGCAGTTTACAGCTCCAGAAGTTCTTC | CASSLQLQKFF
TRBJ1-2 | TRBV9 | few | . | TGTGCCAGCAGCGTAGAGTGGTCGGATAACTATGGCTACACCTTC | CASSVEWSDNYGYTF
TRBJ1-2 | TRBV6-6 | . | . | TGTGCCAGCAGGACAGGCTCGGGCTATGGCTACACCTTC | CASRTGSGYGYTF
TRBJ2-5 | TRBV5-1 | . | . | TGCGCCAGCAGCTTAAGCTCAGAGACCCAGTACTTC | CASSLSSETQYF
TRBJ2-1 | TRBV7-6 | few | TRBD1 | TGTGCCAGCAGCCCTCGCCGACAGGGGGCGAATGAGCAGTTCTTC | CASSPRRQGANEQFF
TRBJ1-4 | TRBV2 | . | . | TGTGCCAGCACCGGGCCAAGTAATGAAAAACTGTTTTTT | CASTGPSNEKLFF
TRBJ1-3 | TRBV9 | . | . | TGTGCCAGCAGCGTAGTCAGTCCGGGAAACACCATATATTTT | CASSVVSPGNTIYF
TRBJ1-2 | TRBV4-2 | . | TRBD1 | TGTGCCAGCAGCCAAGATATTCTTACCACGACAGGGCGGGGTGGCTACACCTTC | CASSQDILTTTGRGGYTF
TRBJ2-1 | TRBV19 | many | TRBD2 | TGTGCCAGTAGTGTTAGCGGGGATGAGCAGTTCTTC | CASSVSGDEQFF